The next 7 T cell receptor beta chains were all read from a single sample in a study of T cells after yellow fever vaccination. MiXCR was run by TCRdb on the 5' RACE reads, yielding one entry per CDR3 protein. The profile shows some 240,000 distinct CDR3 sequences, around 4.9% of them singletons. The source material was CD4+ T cells sorted from PBMCs, sampled on the day of the yellow fever booster vaccination. All receptors come from a man between 18 and 35 years old who received the YFV17D yellow fever vaccine.

V gene TRBV29-1 combines with J gene TRBJ1-2; TRBD1 might be the D (5 bases). CDR3 length: 12 amino acids. Germline V gene sequence: CDR1 SQVTM, CDR2 ANQGSEA. V gave up 6 bases and J gave up 0 bases, with 8 bases separating them. CDR3 region: CSVATANYGYTF. CDR3 in DNA: TGCAGCGTCGCGACAGCTAACTATGGCTACACCTTC. Filled out from reference TRBV29-1 and TRBJ1-2, the complete variable domain reads SAVISQKPSRDICQRGTSLTIQCQVDSQVTMMFWYRQQPGQSLTLIATANQGSEATYESGFVIDKFPISRPNLTFSTLTVSNMSPEDSSIYLCSVATANYGYTFGSGTRLTVV.

The chain is built from TRBV28 and TRBJ2-1; TRBD2 aligns across 15 bases. Looked up from germline, CDR1 is MDHEN and CDR2 is SYDVKM. This CDR3 spans 16 amino acids. The junction had 1 base not matched to a gene; V was cut back by 3 bases and J by 4 bases. CDR3 nucleotides: TGTGCCAGCAGTTTGGGACTAGCGGGGGGTTACAATGAGCAGTTCTTC. Encoded protein: CASSLGLAGGYNEQFF.

The chain is built from TRBV28 and TRBJ1-5; TRBD1 aligns across 7 bases. CDR1 and CDR2 (germline): MDHEN, SYDVKM. Trimming cost V 10 bases and J 3 bases; bases outside gene matches: 12. This CDR3 region has 15 residues. The CDR3 DNA reads as TGTGCCATCGGGAGACAGGGTAGCAACAATCAGCCCCAGCATTTT. Its translation is CAIGRQGSNNQPQHF. Full variable domain (missing parts from reference TRBV28 and TRBJ1-5): DVKVTQSSRYLVKRTGEKVFLECVQDMDHENMFWYRQDPGLGLRLIYFSYDVKMKEKGDIPEGYSVSREKKERFSLILESASTNQTSMYLCAIGRQGSNNQPQHFGDGTRLSIL.

This sequence joins TRBV25-1 and TRBJ2-3; 7 nucleotides agree with TRBD2. The junction had 12 bases not matched to a gene; V was cut back by 5 bases and J by 7 bases. This CDR3 comprises 15 residues. In germline, CDR1 is MGHDK, CDR2 SYGVNS. In nucleotides, the CDR3 is TGTGCCAGCAGTCGGGGAGGGGCCCGGAGAAATACGCAGTATTTT. Translation gives CASSRGGARRNTQYF. Combining the CDR3 with reference TRBV25-1 and TRBJ2-3 gives the whole variable domain EADIYQTPRYLVIGTGKKITLECSQTMGHDKMYWYQQDPGMELHLIHYSYGVNSTEKGDLSSESTVSRIRTEHFPLTLESARPSHTSQYLCASSRGGARRNTQYFGPGTRLTVL.

The chain carries TRBV3-1 and TRBJ1-2; a possible D gene is TRBD1 (6 bases). Germline CDR1 LGHDT, CDR2 YNNKEL (reference sequence). Trimming shortened V by 0 bases and J by 4 bases, and 15 bases separated the two germline ends. CDR3 length: 16 amino acids. This CDR3 reads CASSQDPGQIIYGYTF. The DNA for the CDR3 is TGTGCCAGCAGCCAAGATCCCGGACAGATAATCTATGGCTACACCTTC.

The chain combines TRBV20-1 with TRBJ2-5; D may be TRBD1 or TRBD2 (5 bases each). Per the germline V gene, CDR1 is DFQATT and CDR2 is SNEGSKA (reference sequence). CDR3 length: 15 amino acids. Deletions cut 0 bases from V and 5 bases from J, with 16 bases between. The CDR3 loop reads CSARDIRSGTETQYF. The CDR3 DNA sequence: TGCAGTGCTAGAGATATACGCTCGGGGACGGAGACCCAGTACTTC.

This clonotype was observed a few times. The chain joins TRBV3-1 to TRBJ1-2, with 7 positions matching TRBD1. The germline V gene has CDR1 LGHDT and CDR2 YNNKEL (reference sequence). After removal of 0 bases from V and 2 bases from J, the junction contained 9 bases not matched to a gene. There are 17 residues in the CDR3. The CDR3 DNA follows: TGTGCCAGCAGCCAAGAGTTACGGGGGACAGCCAACTATGGCTACACCTTC. Amino acid sequence: CASSQELRGTANYGYTF.